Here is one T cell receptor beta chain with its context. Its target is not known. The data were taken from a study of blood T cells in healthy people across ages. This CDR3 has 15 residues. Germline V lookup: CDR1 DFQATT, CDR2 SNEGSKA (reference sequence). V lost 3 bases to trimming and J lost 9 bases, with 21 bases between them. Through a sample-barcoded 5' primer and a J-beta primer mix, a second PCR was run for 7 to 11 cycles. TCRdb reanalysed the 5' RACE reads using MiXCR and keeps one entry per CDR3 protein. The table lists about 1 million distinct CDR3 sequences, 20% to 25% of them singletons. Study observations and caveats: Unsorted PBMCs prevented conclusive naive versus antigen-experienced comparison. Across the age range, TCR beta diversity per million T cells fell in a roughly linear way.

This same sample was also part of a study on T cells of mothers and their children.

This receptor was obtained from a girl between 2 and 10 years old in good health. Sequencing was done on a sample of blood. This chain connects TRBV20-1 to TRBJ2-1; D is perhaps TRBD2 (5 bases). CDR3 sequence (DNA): TGCAGTGCTAGCAGTCCTAGCCCCCTATTTGGTGAGCAGTTCTTC. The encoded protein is CSASSPSPLFGEQFF.